Sequencing of this T cell receptor (beta chain) was carried out in a study of T cells after yellow fever vaccination. General study findings and limits: The secondary response peaked faster, at day 5 versus 15, but was weaker. In FACS-sorted repertoires, abundant clonotypes from the bulk population could appear as contaminants.

The ends were cut back, 5 bases at V and 0 bases at J, with 12 bases in the middle. CDR3 length: 15 amino acids. The V gene's germline CDR1 is MDHEN and CDR2 SYDVKM. TCRdb reprocessed the 5' RACE reads via MiXCR and lists one record per CDR3 protein. Of more than 80,000 distinct CDR3 sequences in the sample, 5.8% were seen once. Of note for this clonotype: The antigen remains undetermined.

The source was CD8+ T cells sorted from PBMCs, collected 10 days after the yellow fever booster vaccination. This receptor was obtained from a man younger than 30 who received the YFV17D yellow fever vaccine. The chain couples TRBV28 to TRBJ2-3, with a tentative D call TRBD2 (5 bases). CDR3 sequence (DNA): TGTGCCAGCAGTCCTGGACTGGCTAGCACAGATACGCAGTATTTT. Protein sequence: CASSPGLASTDTQYF.